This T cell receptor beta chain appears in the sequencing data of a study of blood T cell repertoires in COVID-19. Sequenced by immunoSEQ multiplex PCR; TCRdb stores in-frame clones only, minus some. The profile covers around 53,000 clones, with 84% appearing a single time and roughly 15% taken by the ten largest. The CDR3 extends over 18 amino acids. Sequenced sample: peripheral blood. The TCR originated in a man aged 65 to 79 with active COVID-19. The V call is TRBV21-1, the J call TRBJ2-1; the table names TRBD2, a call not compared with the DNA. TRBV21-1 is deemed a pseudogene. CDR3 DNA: TGTGCCAGCAGCAAAGCGCCTGGGCCGGGACTAGGGACCGATGAGCAGTTCTTC. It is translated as CASSKAPGPGLGTDEQFF.